Presented here are 6 T cell receptor beta chains from one specimen sequenced in a study of response to subunit inactivated influenza vaccine. TCRdb recomputed calls from the RT-PCR reads with MiXCR, one row per CDR3 protein. Of hundreds of thousands of distinct CDR3 sequences listed, 11% are singletons. This sample also belongs to another study, concerning T cells expressing NK-cell markers. Per that paper: The authors made TCR beta cDNA libraries by 5'RACE template switching. This switching added a universal primer site and UMIs.

Here the sequenced sample was PBMCs from blood, taken on the day of vaccination. The receptors were sampled from a man aged 45-65 years who received an inactivated influenza vaccine.

This rearrangement joins TRBV4-1 to TRBJ2-7; D possibly matches TRBD1 or TRBD2 (5 bases each). This CDR3 has 14 residues. Trimming left V 4 bases short and J 3 bases short, with 13 bases between. Germline CDR1 reads MGHRA; CDR2 reads YSYEKL. The CDR3 coding sequence is TGCGCCAGCAGCCCTGGGGACGGAAACTACGAGCAGTACTTC. Translated: CASSPGDGNYEQYF.

The chain uses TRBV7-6 and TRBJ1-2; D is ambiguous. Germline V gene lookup returns CDR1 SGHVS and CDR2 FNYEAQ. Trimming left V 5 bases short and J 4 bases short, with 23 bases between. The CDR3 loop spans 17 amino acids. This CDR3 reads CASSPMPSGSNLYGYTF. CDR3 nucleotides: TGTGCCAGCAGCCCCATGCCGAGTGGCAGCAACCTCTATGGCTACACCTTC.

This sequence joins TRBV7-2 and TRBJ1-4; TRBD1 matches 7 bases. The junction had 8 bases not matched to a gene; V was cut back by 5 bases and J by 2 bases. The CDR3 length is 16 residues. CDR1 is SGHTA and CDR2 is FQGNSA in the germline V gene. The CDR3 coding sequence is TGTGCCAGCAGCATAAACAGGGGTTCTACTAATGAAAAACTGTTTTTT. It codes for CASSINRGSTNEKLFF.

This clonotype has only a few counts. The chain uses TRBV13 and TRBJ2-7; 8 nucleotides line up with TRBD1. Germline CDR1 and CDR2: PRHDT and FYEKMQ (reference sequence). Trimming at V came to 1 base and at J to 3 bases, leaving 5 bases not matched to a gene. The CDR3 has 15 residues. As DNA, the CDR3 is TGTGCCAGCAGCTTAGAGGGCAGGGGGCGCTACGAGCAGTACTTC. This gives the protein CASSLEGRGRYEQYF.

This sequence joins TRBV7-4 and TRBJ2-3; 10 nucleotides agree with TRBD2. V lost 5 bases, J lost 3 bases, and 29 bases stayed unmatched. The germline gives CDR1 SGHVT, CDR2 SQSDAQ. The CDR3 loop spans 23 amino acids. CDR3: CASSPDGSAGTSDLEGETDTQYF. As DNA, the CDR3 is TGTGCCAGCAGCCCGGACGGATCGGCCGGGACTAGCGACTTAGAGGGGGAGACAGATACGCAGTATTTT.

This clonotype was detected a few times. The chain joins TRBV5-1 to TRBJ2-7; TRBD1 or TRBD2 may be the D gene (6 bases each). The CDR3 is 13 residues long. From germline, CDR1 is SGHRS and CDR2 YFSETQ. Deletions cut 4 bases from V and 4 bases from J, with 12 bases between. In DNA, the CDR3 is TGCGCCAGCAGCGGCGGGACATTTTACGAGCAGTACTTC. It codes for CASSGGTFYEQYF.